This TCR beta chain was identified during a study of tumor-infiltrating lymphocytes in localized non-small cell lung cancer. At the level of the study: Resected tumor was paired with non-adjacent uninvolved lung from the same patient. Study results and limitations: Tumor T-cell fraction from TCR sequencing was not associated with recurrence-free survival (p = 0.61).

Germline V gene lookup returns CDR1 SGHVS and CDR2 FQNEAQ. The CDR3 is 16 residues long. With 5 bases removed from V and 4 bases from J, the gap between germline ends came to 18 bases. Points on this clone: Antigen: not known.

Measured with immunoSEQ multiplex PCR; TCRdb has only the in-frame clones, and not every one. The table shows around 6,600 clones, with about 72% occurring only once. This TCR derives from a human donor with non-small cell lung cancer. V usage is TRBV7-8 and J usage is TRBJ1-5; D is unclear. Sequences were obtained from lung tumor tissue. The CDR3 is CASSLGGGGGNQPQHF. CDR3 DNA: TGTGCCAGCAGCCTCGGAGGCGGCGGCGGAAATCAGCCCCAGCATTTT. Complete variable domain (other parts from reference TRBV7-8 and TRBJ1-5): GAGVSQSPRYKVAKRGQDVALRCDPISGHVSLFWYQQALGQGPEFLTYFQNEAQLDKSGLPSDRFFAERPEGSVSTLKIQRTQQEDSAVYLCASSLGGGGGNQPQHFGDGTRLSIL.